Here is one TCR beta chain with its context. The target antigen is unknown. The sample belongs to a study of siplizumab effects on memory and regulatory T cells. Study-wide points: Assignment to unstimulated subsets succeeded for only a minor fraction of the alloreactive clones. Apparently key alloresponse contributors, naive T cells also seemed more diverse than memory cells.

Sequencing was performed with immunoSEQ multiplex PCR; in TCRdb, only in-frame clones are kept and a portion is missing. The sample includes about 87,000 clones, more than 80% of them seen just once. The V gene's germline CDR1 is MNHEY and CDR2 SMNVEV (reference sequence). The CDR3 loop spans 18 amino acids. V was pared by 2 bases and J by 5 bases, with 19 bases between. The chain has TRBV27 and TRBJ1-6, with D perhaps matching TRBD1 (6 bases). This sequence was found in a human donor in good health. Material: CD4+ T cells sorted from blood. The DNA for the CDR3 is TGTGCCAGCAGTTTAGCCCCCCCTTGGGAGGGGGATAATTCACCCCTCCACTTT. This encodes CASSLAPPWEGDNSPLHF.